The present entry profiles one TCR beta chain with its context. The CDR3 loop spans 12 amino acids. V dropped 1 base and J dropped 8 bases, with 5 bases sitting between them. This specimen comes from a study of CD8 T cells in ankylosing spondylitis. MiXCR, applied by TCRdb to the 5' RACE reads, yields one record per CDR3 protein. The profile covers 200,000 to 250,000 distinct CDR3 sequences, with about a quarter appearing a single time and 5% to 8% taken by the ten largest. Sequenced material: blood, either unsorted or a sorted T cell fraction (not recorded which). V gene TRBV23-1 combines with J gene TRBJ1-4; D may be TRBD1 (5 bases). TRBV23-1 is assigned to the ORF class and has an uncertain function. This clonotype was obtained from a male donor with ankylosing spondylitis or in good health (not recorded which). The CDR3 DNA sequence: TGCGCCAGCAGTCAATGGGGGGAAAAACTGTTTTTT. As protein: CASSQWGEKLFF.